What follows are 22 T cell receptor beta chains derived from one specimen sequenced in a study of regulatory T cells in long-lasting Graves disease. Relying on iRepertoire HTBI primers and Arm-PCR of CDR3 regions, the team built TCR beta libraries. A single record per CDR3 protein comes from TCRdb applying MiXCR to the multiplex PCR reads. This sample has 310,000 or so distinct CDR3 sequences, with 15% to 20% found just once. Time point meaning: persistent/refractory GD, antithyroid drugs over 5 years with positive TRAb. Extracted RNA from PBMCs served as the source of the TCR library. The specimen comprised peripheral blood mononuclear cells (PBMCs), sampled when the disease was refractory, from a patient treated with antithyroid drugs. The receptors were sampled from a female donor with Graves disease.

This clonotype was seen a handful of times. The CDR3 region is CASSFRLLFETQYF. The CDR3 DNA is TGTGCCAGCAGTTTCCGGTTATTGTTCGAGACCCAGTACTTC. This chain links TRBV28 with TRBJ2-5; D not certain. With 3 bases removed from V and 5 bases from J, the gap between germline ends came to 13 bases. Germline values: CDR1 MDHEN, CDR2 SYDVKM. The CDR3 extends over 14 amino acids.

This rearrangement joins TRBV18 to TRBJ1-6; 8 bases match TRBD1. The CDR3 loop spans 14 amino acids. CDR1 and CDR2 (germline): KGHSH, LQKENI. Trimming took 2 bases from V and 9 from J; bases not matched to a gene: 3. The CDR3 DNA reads TGTGCCAGCTCACCAGTTGACAGGGGTTCACCCCTCCACTTT. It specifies CASSPVDRGSPLHF.

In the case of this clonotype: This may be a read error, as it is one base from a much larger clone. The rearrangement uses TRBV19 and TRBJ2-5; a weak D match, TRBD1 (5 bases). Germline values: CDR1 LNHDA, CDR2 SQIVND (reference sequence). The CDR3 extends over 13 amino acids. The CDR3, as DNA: TGTGCCAGTAGTATTCAGGGTCAAGAGACCCAGTGCTTC. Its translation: CASSIQGQETQCF.

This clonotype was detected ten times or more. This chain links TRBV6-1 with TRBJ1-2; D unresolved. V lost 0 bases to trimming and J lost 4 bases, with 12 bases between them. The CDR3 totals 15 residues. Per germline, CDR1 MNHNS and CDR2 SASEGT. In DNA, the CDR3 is TGTGCCAGCAGTGAAGCGCGACGGGCGGGCTATGGCTACACCTTC. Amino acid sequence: CASSEARRAGYGYTF.

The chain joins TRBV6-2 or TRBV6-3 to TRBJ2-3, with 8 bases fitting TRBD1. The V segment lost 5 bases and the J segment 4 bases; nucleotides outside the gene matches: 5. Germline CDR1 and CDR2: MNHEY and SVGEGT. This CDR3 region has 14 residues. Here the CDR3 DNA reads TGTGCCAGCAGTCCAGGGGGCCGAGCAGATACGCAGTATTTT. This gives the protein CASSPGGRADTQYF.

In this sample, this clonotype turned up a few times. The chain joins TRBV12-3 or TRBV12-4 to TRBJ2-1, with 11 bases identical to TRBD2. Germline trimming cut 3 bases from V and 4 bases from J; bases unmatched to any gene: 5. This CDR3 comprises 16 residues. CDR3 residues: CASSFLLAGAYNEQFF. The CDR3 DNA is TGTGCCAGCAGTTTCCTACTAGCGGGAGCATACAATGAGCAGTTCTTC.

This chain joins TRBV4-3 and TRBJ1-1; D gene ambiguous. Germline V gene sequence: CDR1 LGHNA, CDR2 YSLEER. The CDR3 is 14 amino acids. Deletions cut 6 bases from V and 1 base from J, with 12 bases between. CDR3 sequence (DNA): TGCGCCAGCAGAATCGGGCGTCAGAACACTGAAGCTTTCTTT. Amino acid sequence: CASRIGRQNTEAFF.

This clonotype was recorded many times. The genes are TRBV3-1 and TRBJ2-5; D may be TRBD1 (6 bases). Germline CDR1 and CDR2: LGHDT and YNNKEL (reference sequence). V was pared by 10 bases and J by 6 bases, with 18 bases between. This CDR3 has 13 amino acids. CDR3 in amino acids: CATFIRTAKTQYF. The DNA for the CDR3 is TGTGCCACCTTCATTAGGACAGCGAAGACCCAGTACTTC.

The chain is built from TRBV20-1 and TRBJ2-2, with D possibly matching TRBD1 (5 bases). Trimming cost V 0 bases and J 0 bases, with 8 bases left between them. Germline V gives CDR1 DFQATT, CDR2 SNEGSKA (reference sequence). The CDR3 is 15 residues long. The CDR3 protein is CSARDYRTNTGELFF. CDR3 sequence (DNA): TGCAGTGCTAGAGATTACAGGACGAACACCGGGGAGCTGTTTTTT.

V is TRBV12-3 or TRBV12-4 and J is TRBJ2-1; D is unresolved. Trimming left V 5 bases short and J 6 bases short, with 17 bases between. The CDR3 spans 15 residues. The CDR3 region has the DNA TGTGCCAGCAGTCTTACCCCCCCGAATGGCAATGAGCAGTTCTTC. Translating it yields CASSLTPPNGNEQFF.

CDR3 protein: CGAGGQSGTEAFF. In DNA form, the CDR3 reads TGCGGCGCTGGGGGGCAGTCAGGGACTGAAGCTTTCTTT. The chain is built from TRBV29-1 and TRBJ1-1; D might be TRBD1 (6 bases). Per germline, CDR1 SQVTM and CDR2 ANQGSEA. There are 13 residues in the CDR3. The whole variable domain, filled in from reference TRBV29-1 and TRBJ1-1, reads SAVISQKPSRDICQRGTSLTIQCQVDSQVTMMFWYRQQPGQSLTLIATANQGSEATYESGFVIDKFPISRPNLTFSTLTVSNMSPEDSSIYLCGAGGQSGTEAFFGQGTRLTVV.

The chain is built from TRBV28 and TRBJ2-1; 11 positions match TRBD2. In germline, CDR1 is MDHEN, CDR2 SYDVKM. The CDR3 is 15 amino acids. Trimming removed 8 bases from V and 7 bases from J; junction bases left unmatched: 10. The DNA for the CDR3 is TGTGCCAGCCGAGATAGCGGGAGGGGCAGAAATGAGCAGTTCTTC. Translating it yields CASRDSGRGRNEQFF.

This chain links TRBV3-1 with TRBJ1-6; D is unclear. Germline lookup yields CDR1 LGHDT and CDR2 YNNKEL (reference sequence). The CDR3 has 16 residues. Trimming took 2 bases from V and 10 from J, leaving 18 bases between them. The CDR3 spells CASSQPFLGVTSPLHF. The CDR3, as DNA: TGTGCCAGCAGCCAACCCTTCCTAGGAGTCACGTCACCCCTCCACTTT.

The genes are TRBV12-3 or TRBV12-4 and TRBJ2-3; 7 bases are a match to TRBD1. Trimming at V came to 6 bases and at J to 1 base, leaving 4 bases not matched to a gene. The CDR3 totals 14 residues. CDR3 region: CASRKGAGTDTQYF. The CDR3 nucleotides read TGTGCCAGCAGGAAGGGGGCGGGCACAGATACGCAGTATTTT.

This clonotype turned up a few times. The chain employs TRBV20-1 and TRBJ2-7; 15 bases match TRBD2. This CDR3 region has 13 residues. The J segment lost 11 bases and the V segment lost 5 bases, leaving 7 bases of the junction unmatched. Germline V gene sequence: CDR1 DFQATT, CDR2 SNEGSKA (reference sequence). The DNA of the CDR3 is TGCAGTGCTGGAAGGACTAGCGGGAGGGAGAAGTACTTC. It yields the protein CSAGRTSGREKYF.

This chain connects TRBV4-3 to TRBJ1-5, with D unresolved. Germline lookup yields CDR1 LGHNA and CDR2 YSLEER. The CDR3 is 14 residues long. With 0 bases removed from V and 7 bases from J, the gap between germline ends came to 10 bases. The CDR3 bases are TGCGCCAGCAGCCAAGATCAAGTCGGGCAGCCCCAGCATTTT. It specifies CASSQDQVGQPQHF.

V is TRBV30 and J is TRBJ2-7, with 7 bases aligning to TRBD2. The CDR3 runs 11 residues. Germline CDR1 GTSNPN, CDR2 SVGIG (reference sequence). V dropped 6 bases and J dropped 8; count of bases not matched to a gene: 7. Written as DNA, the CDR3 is TGTGCCTGCCCAGGAGCGGGGAAGCAGTACTTC. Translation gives CACPGAGKQYF.

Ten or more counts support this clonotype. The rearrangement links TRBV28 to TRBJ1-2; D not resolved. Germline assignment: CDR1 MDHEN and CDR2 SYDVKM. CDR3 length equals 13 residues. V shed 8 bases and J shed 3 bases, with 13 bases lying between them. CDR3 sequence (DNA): TGTGCCAGCGTGGGCAGCCGCTACTATGGCTACACCTTC. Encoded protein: CASVGSRYYGYTF.

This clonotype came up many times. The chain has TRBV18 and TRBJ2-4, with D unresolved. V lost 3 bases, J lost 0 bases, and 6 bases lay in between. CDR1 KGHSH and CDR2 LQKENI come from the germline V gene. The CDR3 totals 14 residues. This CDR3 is CASSPAVAKNIQYF. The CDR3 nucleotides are TGTGCCAGCTCACCGGCCGTAGCCAAAAACATTCAGTACTTC.

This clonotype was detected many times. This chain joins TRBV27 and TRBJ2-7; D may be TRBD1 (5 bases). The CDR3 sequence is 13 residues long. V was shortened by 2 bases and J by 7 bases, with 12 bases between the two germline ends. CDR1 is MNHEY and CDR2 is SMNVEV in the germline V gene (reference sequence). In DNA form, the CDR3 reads TGTGCCAGCAGTTTAGCCCAGGGATGGGAGCAGTACTTC. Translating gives CASSLAQGWEQYF.

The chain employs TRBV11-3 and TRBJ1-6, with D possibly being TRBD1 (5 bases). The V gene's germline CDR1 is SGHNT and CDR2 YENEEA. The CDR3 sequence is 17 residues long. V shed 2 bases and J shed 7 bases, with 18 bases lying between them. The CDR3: CASSLFRGGGVNSPLHF. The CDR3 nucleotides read TGTGCCAGCAGCTTATTCCGGGGGGGAGGGGTAAATTCACCCCTCCACTTT.

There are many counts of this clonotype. The CDR3 protein is CASSYRRLAGGETQYF. CDR3 nucleotides: TGTGCCAGCAGTTACCGGCGACTAGCGGGTGGGGAGACCCAGTACTTC. The gene calls are TRBV6-5 and TRBJ2-5; 10 bases match TRBD2. Trimming at V came to 2 bases and at J to 5 bases, leaving 8 bases not matched to a gene. This CDR3 contains 16 residues. Per the germline V gene, CDR1 is MNHEY and CDR2 is SVGAGI.